Following are 32 T cell receptor beta chains from one sample sequenced in a study of shared clonotypes between healthy human individuals. Method: immunoSEQ multiplex PCR; TCRdb's copy keeps in-frame clones and lacks some. The sample includes about 1.5 million clones, around 98% of them seen just once. Sequencing was carried out using naive CD4+ T cells sorted from blood. The subset denotes: CD45RA+ positively selected. These receptor sequences come from a man in his thirties or forties in good health.

This chain joins TRBV7-9 and TRBJ2-7, with D possibly TRBD1 on 6 matching bases. The CDR3 sequence is 13 residues long. The V gene lost 5 bases and the J gene lost 3 bases, with 11 bases spanning the gap. Germline V lookup: CDR1 SEHNR, CDR2 FQNEAQ (reference sequence). The CDR3 DNA sequence: TGTGCCAGCAGCATAACAGGGTTCTACGAGCAGTACTTC. Protein sequence: CASSITGFYEQYF.

This chain uses TRBV5-6 with TRBJ2-1; 8 nucleotides match TRBD2. The CDR3 extends over 15 amino acids. V shed 6 bases and J 0 bases; nucleotides not matched to a gene: 5. The germline V gene has CDR1 SGHDT and CDR2 YYEEEE. The CDR3 nucleotides are TGTGCCAGCAACCCGCGGGGGGACTCCTACAATGAGCAGTTCTTC. Its protein product is CASNPRGDSYNEQFF. Drawing the rest from reference TRBV5-6 and TRBJ2-1, the complete variable domain is DAGVTQSPTHLIKTRGQQVTLRCSPKSGHDTVSWYQQALGQGPQFIFQYYEEEERQRGNFPDRFSGHQFPNYSSELNVNALLLGDSALYLCASNPRGDSYNEQFFGPGTRLTVL.

The rearrangement uses TRBV27 and TRBJ2-2; TRBD1 might be the D (6 bases). CDR3 length equals 15 residues. Trimming cost V 2 bases and J 2 bases, with 9 bases left between them. Germline values: CDR1 MNHEY, CDR2 SMNVEV (reference sequence). The CDR3 DNA sequence: TGTGCCAGCAGTTTACTGACAGGAAACACCGGGGAGCTGTTTTTT. It is translated as CASSLLTGNTGELFF.

The CDR3 loop is CASSLPGAVLSYEQYF. The CDR3 DNA sequence: TGTGCCAGCAGTTTACCAGGGGCCGTACTCTCCTACGAGCAGTACTTC. The rearrangement uses TRBV28 and TRBJ2-7; D is perhaps TRBD1 (6 bases). Deletions cut 2 bases from V and 0 bases from J, with 14 bases between. The CDR3 runs to 16 residues. Looked up from germline, CDR1 is MDHEN and CDR2 is SYDVKM. Based on the CDR3 plus reference TRBV28 and TRBJ2-7, the full variable domain is DVKVTQSSRYLVKRTGEKVFLECVQDMDHENMFWYRQDPGLGLRLIYFSYDVKMKEKGDIPEGYSVSREKKERFSLILESASTNQTSMYLCASSLPGAVLSYEQYFGPGTRLTVT.

On this clone: Other DNA sequences within the sample encode an identical CDR3. V usage is TRBV6-1 and J usage is TRBJ2-7; maybe TRBD2 (5 bases). Per the germline V gene, CDR1 is MNHNS and CDR2 is SASEGT. The V gene lost 5 bases and the J gene lost 4 bases, with 9 bases spanning the gap. This CDR3 has 12 residues. CDR3 bases: TGTGCCAGCAGTCGGGGTACGTACGAGCAGTACTTC. This gives the protein CASSRGTYEQYF.

J is TRBJ2-2 and V is TRBV5-1; 9 nucleotides align to TRBD1. The J segment lost 7 bases and the V segment lost 6 bases, leaving 13 bases of the junction unmatched. The germline CDR1 and CDR2 sequences are SGHRS and YFSETQ. The CDR3 has 16 amino acids. The CDR3 DNA reads as TGCGCCAGCACCAGACTCACAGGGGGCGCGTACGGGGAGCTGTTTTTT. Protein product: CASTRLTGGAYGELFF. The complete variable domain, with remaining parts taken from reference TRBV5-1 and TRBJ2-2, reads KAGVTQTPRYLIKTRGQQVTLSCSPISGHRSVSWYQQTPGQGLQFLFEYFSETQRNKGNFPGRFSGRQFSNSRSEMNVSTLELGDSALYLCASTRLTGGAYGELFFGEGSRLTVL.

This CDR3 is CSAILDYEQFF. DNA for the CDR3: TGCAGTGCTATACTAGATTATGAGCAGTTCTTC. The chain employs TRBV20-1 and TRBJ2-1; possible D gene TRBD2, 5 bases. V was trimmed by 4 bases and J by 8 bases, leaving 9 bases between them. The germline V gene encodes CDR1 DFQATT and CDR2 SNEGSKA (reference sequence). CDR3 size: 11 residues.

J is TRBJ2-7 and V is TRBV4-3, with 7 bases identical to TRBD1. Germline CDR1 and CDR2: LGHNA and YSLEER. After removal of 5 bases from V and 2 bases from J, the junction contained 9 bases not matched to a gene. The CDR3 length is 15 residues. DNA of the CDR3: TGCGCCAGCAGCTCCCTCCAGGGGGTCGCCTACGAGCAGTACTTC. Translation: CASSSLQGVAYEQYF.

This chain links TRBV6-1 with TRBJ2-5; D may be TRBD2 (5 bases). Germline V gives CDR1 MNHNS, CDR2 SASEGT. With 4 bases removed from V and 2 bases from J, the gap between germline ends came to 8 bases. The CDR3 spans 13 residues. The CDR3 nucleotides are TGTGCCAGCAGTGCGGACTCTCAAGAGACCCAGTACTTC. Translating gives CASSADSQETQYF.

This clone was recorded only once. This chain joins TRBV11-3 and TRBJ2-1, with a tentative D call TRBD1 (8 bases). CDR3 length equals 15 residues. The ends were cut back, 5 bases at V and 8 bases at J, with 19 bases in the middle. Germline CDR1 and CDR2: SGHNT and YENEEA. CDR3 coding DNA: TGTGCCAGCAGCCCCTGGACAGGGAGGGGACATGAGCAGTTCTTC. Protein product: CASSPWTGRGHEQFF.

V is TRBV5-1 and J is TRBJ2-3; tentative D call: TRBD2 (6 bases). Germline CDR1 is SGHRS and CDR2 is YFSETQ. Trimming removed 4 bases from V and 0 bases from J, with 18 bases in between. The CDR3 totals 17 residues. This CDR3 is CASSPGVGTSSTDTQYF. The CDR3, as DNA: TGCGCCAGCAGCCCGGGGGTCGGGACTTCTAGCACAGATACGCAGTATTTT.

On this clone itself: This sample also contains other DNA sequences that code for the same CDR3. The CDR3 loop is CATSVGQGTYEQYF. DNA for the CDR3: TGTGCCACCAGCGTGGGACAGGGGACCTACGAGCAGTACTTC. The V call is TRBV15, the J call TRBJ2-7; 10 positions agree with TRBD1. This CDR3 region has 14 residues. Germline CDR1 LNHNV, CDR2 YYDKDF (reference sequence). V was clipped by 5 bases and J by 2 bases; unmatched bases: 3. Supplemented by reference TRBV15 and TRBJ2-7, the full variable domain reads DAMVIQNPRYQVTQFGKPVTLSCSQTLNHNVMYWYQQKSSQAPKLLFHYYDKDFNNEADTPDNFQSRRPNTSFCFLDIRSPGLGDTAMYLCATSVGQGTYEQYFGPGTRLTVT.

The chain employs TRBV5-1 and TRBJ1-5, with D possibly matching TRBD1 (6 bases). CDR3 length equals 14 residues. Germline assignment: CDR1 SGHRS and CDR2 YFSETQ. The V and J ends lost 4 bases and 5 bases respectively, with 13 bases between them. CDR3 residues: CASSPGQTDQPQHF. Here the CDR3 DNA reads TGCGCCAGCAGCCCCGGACAGACAGATCAGCCCCAGCATTTT.

The chain couples TRBV10-2 to TRBJ2-5; D is unclear. Between the trimmed V and J ends, which lost 3 bases and 0 bases, there was a span of 5 bases. The germline V gene encodes CDR1 WSHSY and CDR2 SAAADI. This CDR3 contains 13 residues. The CDR3 region is CASSERNQETQYF. CDR3 nucleotide sequence: TGCGCCAGCAGTGAACGAAACCAAGAGACCCAGTACTTC.

The V and J genes are TRBV6-6 and TRBJ2-7, with D tentatively TRBD1 (6 bases). Between the trimmed V and J ends, which lost 10 bases and 2 bases, there was a span of 15 bases. Germline V gene sequence: CDR1 MNHNY, CDR2 SVGAGI (reference sequence). This CDR3 is 13 amino acids long. CDR3: CATRDTQTYEQYF. Here the CDR3 DNA reads TGTGCCACCCGGGACACTCAAACCTACGAGCAGTACTTC.

J is TRBJ2-3 and V is TRBV19; D might be TRBD1 (5 bases). CDR1 is LNHDA, CDR2 SQIVND, per germline (reference sequence). V was clipped by 10 bases and J by 2 bases, with 16 bases between them. There are 14 residues in the CDR3. The CDR3 sequence is CATRPTVNTDTQYF. The CDR3 coding sequence is TGTGCCACCAGGCCGACAGTCAACACAGATACGCAGTATTTT.

The genes are TRBV6-6 and TRBJ1-1, with TRBD1 identical over 7 bases. After removal of 7 bases from V and 0 bases from J, the junction contained 5 bases not matched to a gene. CDR1 MNHNY and CDR2 SVGAGI come from the germline V gene (reference sequence). The CDR3 totals 14 residues. The CDR3 loop is CASKEGQLNTEAFF. In DNA, the CDR3 is TGTGCCAGCAAGGAGGGACAGTTGAACACTGAAGCTTTCTTT.

V is TRBV7-9 and J is TRBJ1-1; tentatively, D is TRBD1 (5 bases). V lost 3 bases, J lost 4 bases, and 21 bases lay in between. This CDR3 has 17 residues. Germline-derived CDR1 and CDR2 are SEHNR and FQNEAQ (reference sequence). The CDR3, as DNA: TGTGCCAGCAGCTTGTCCAGGGTTGAGAAAAACGGCACTGAAGCTTTCTTT. Encoded protein: CASSLSRVEKNGTEAFF.

V usage is TRBV2 and J usage is TRBJ1-5; a weak D match, TRBD1 (5 bases). The CDR3 length is 12 residues. Germline values: CDR1 SNHLY, CDR2 FYNNEI. V lost 4 bases to trimming and J lost 4 bases, with 5 bases between them. This chain's CDR3 is CASSAGNQPQHF. The CDR3 nucleotides read TGTGCCAGCAGTGCAGGGAATCAGCCCCAGCATTTT. The variable domain in full, completed from reference TRBV2 and TRBJ1-5, reads EPEVTQTPSHQVTQMGQEVILRCVPISNHLYFYWYRQILGQKVEFLVSFYNNEISEKSEIFDDQFSVERPDGSNFTLKIRSTKLEDSAMYFCASSAGNQPQHFGDGTRLSIL.

The CDR3 region is CASSWGTTGGYTF. The CDR3 coding sequence is TGTGCCAGCAGCTGGGGAACGACAGGCGGCTACACCTTC. V and J are TRBV5-4 and TRBJ1-2; maybe TRBD1 (6 bases). The germline V gene encodes CDR1 SGHNT and CDR2 YYREEE (reference sequence). There are 13 residues in the CDR3. Trimming took 3 bases from V and 8 from J, leaving 14 bases between them. The variable domain in full, completed from reference TRBV5-4 and TRBJ1-2, reads ETGVTQSPTHLIKTRGQQVTLRCSSQSGHNTVSWYQQALGQGPQFIFQYYREEENGRGNFPPRFSGLQFPNYSSELNVNALELDDSALYLCASSWGTTGGYTFGSGTRLTVV.

The gene calls are TRBV18 and TRBJ2-1, with D tentatively TRBD1 (5 bases). CDR3 length: 14 residues. The germline CDR1 and CDR2 sequences are KGHSH and LQKENI. V gave up 6 bases and J gave up 5 bases, with 14 bases separating them. The CDR3 coding sequence is TGTGCCAGCTCGCTTAGTTTCAGGGACAATGAGCAGTTCTTC. Translating it yields CASSLSFRDNEQFF. The complete variable domain, with remaining parts taken from reference TRBV18 and TRBJ2-1, reads NAGVMQNPRHLVRRRGQEARLRCSPMKGHSHVYWYRQLPEEGLKFMVYLQKENIIDESGMPKERFSAEFPKEGPSILRIQQVVRGDSAAYFCASSLSFRDNEQFFGPGTRLTVL.

This clone is a singleton in its sample. The J gene is TRBJ2-5, the V gene TRBV7-6; no definite D call. V gave up 2 bases and J gave up 0 bases, with 7 bases separating them. The CDR3 has 14 residues. Germline V gene data show CDR1 as SGHVS and CDR2 as FNYEAQ. The chain's CDR3 is CASSLPTYQETQYF. In DNA form, the CDR3 reads TGTGCCAGCAGCTTACCTACGTACCAAGAGACCCAGTACTTC.

This clone appeared once. This sequence joins TRBV2 and TRBJ1-6; D is perhaps TRBD1 (5 bases). The CDR3 contains 14 residues. The germline V and J ends were trimmed by 8 bases and 10 bases, with 18 bases remaining between them. CDR1 SNHLY and CDR2 FYNNEI come from the germline V gene. Here the CDR3 DNA reads TGTGCCAGCGGGTCTGAGTCGGGGCGCTCACCCCTCCACTTT. It is translated as CASGSESGRSPLHF.

The V call is TRBV2, the J call TRBJ2-3, with D possibly matching TRBD1 (5 bases). This CDR3 comprises 15 residues. Germline lookup yields CDR1 SNHLY and CDR2 FYNNEI. The ends were cut back, 4 bases at V and 0 bases at J, with 11 bases in the middle. The CDR3 here is CASSGYRGSTDTQYF. In DNA form, the CDR3 reads TGTGCCAGCAGTGGATATAGGGGAAGCACAGATACGCAGTATTTT.

The CDR3 spells CASSPRGAGGAPREKLFF. CDR3 DNA: TGTGCCAGCAGCCCCCGCGGGGCAGGGGGCGCCCCGAGGGAAAAACTGTTTTTT. This chain joins TRBV5-4 and TRBJ1-4; TRBD1 matches at 8 bases. The CDR3 covers 18 residues. After removal of 4 bases from V and 8 bases from J, the junction contained 19 bases not matched to a gene. The germline V gene has CDR1 SGHNT and CDR2 YYREEE (reference sequence).

The V and J genes are TRBV18 and TRBJ1-2; D is uncertain. V dropped 6 bases and J dropped 4 bases, with 21 bases sitting between them. Germline CDR1 KGHSH, CDR2 LQKENI. This CDR3 comprises 16 residues. CDR3 sequence: CASSPPTLRVFYGYTF. The CDR3 nucleotides read TGTGCCAGCTCCCCGCCTACATTGAGGGTATTCTATGGCTACACCTTC.

The gene calls are TRBV7-6 and TRBJ2-3; tentative D call: TRBD2 (7 bases). The germline CDR1 and CDR2 sequences are SGHVS and FNYEAQ. V dropped 2 bases and J dropped 0 bases, with 15 bases sitting between them. This CDR3 comprises 17 residues. The CDR3 bases are TGTGCCAGCAGCTTACCCACACGGGGGGCGAGCACAGATACGCAGTATTTT. It is translated as CASSLPTRGASTDTQYF.

A word on this clone: The same CDR3 also results from other DNA sequences found in this sample. The rearrangement joins TRBV11-2 to TRBJ1-5; D not resolved. V lost 2 bases to trimming and J lost 4 bases, with 6 bases between them. The germline gives CDR1 SGHAT, CDR2 FQNNGV. CDR3 length: 13 residues. CDR3 DNA: TGTGCCAGCAGCTTAAATAGTAATCAGCCCCAGCATTTT. The encoded protein is CASSLNSNQPQHF.

This clone appeared once. V usage is TRBV7-9 and J usage is TRBJ1-2; 8 bases are a match to TRBD1. The CDR3 is 15 residues long. Looked up from germline, CDR1 is SEHNR and CDR2 is FQNEAQ (reference sequence). After removal of 4 bases from V and 3 bases from J, the junction contained 7 bases not matched to a gene. CDR3 DNA sequence: TGTGCCAGCAGCTCAATGACAGGGGCGCACTATGGCTACACCTTC. It codes for CASSSMTGAHYGYTF.

This clone appeared once. V gene TRBV5-5 combines with J gene TRBJ2-1, with unresolved D. Germline CDR1 SGHKS, CDR2 YYEKEE (reference sequence). V shed 1 base and J shed 7 bases, with 9 bases lying between them. This CDR3 has 13 amino acids. CDR3 sequence reads: CASSLLVANEQFF. The CDR3 nucleotides read TGTGCCAGCAGCTTGTTGGTTGCGAATGAGCAGTTCTTC.

With respect to this clone: Other nucleotide sequences from this sample produce the same CDR3. The gene calls are TRBV9 and TRBJ1-2; D remains ambiguous. Per the germline V gene, CDR1 is SGDLS and CDR2 is YYNGEE. V was cut by 4 bases and J by 0 bases, with 10 bases left in between. CDR3 size: 14 residues. The CDR3 region is CASSPTRANYGYTF. CDR3 sequence (DNA): TGTGCCAGCAGCCCTACTAGAGCTAACTATGGCTACACCTTC. The full variable domain, rest sourced from reference TRBV9 and TRBJ1-2, is DSGVTQTPKHLITATGQRVTLRCSPRSGDLSVYWYQQSLDQGLQFLIQYYNGEERAKGNILERFSAQQFPDLHSELNLSSLELGDSALYFCASSPTRANYGYTFGSGTRLTVV.

This clone was counted once. V is TRBV5-1 and J is TRBJ2-1; no clear D gene. The ends were cut back, 0 bases at V and 6 bases at J, with 16 bases in the middle. The CDR3 has 16 residues. CDR1 and CDR2 from the germline V gene are SGHRS and YFSETQ. The DNA of the CDR3 is TGCGCCAGCAGCTTGGTAGCCCGCGGAGACTCCAATGAGCAGTTCTTC. This translates into CASSLVARGDSNEQFF.